Each of the 18 T cell receptor beta chains below was sequenced from the same sample in a study of blood T cell repertoires in COVID-19. Only in-frame clones appear in the TCRdb table, and some are missing; sequencing was by immunoSEQ multiplex PCR. This table holds 150,000 to 200,000 clones, roughly four fifths found once. The specimen was peripheral blood. The origin of the receptors is a man between 60 and 70 years old with active or convalescent COVID-19.

A single count supports this clone. This chain connects TRBV3-1 (or the pseudogene TRBV3-2) to TRBJ2-3, with a possible D match to TRBD1 (6 bases). In germline, CDR1 is LGHDT, CDR2 YNNKEL (reference sequence). Deletions cut 4 bases from V and 0 bases from J, with 17 bases between. CDR3 size: 17 residues. CDR3 sequence reads: CASSLTFDRISTDTQYF. The CDR3 region has the DNA TGTGCCAGCAGCCTAACTTTCGACAGGATAAGCACAGATACGCAGTATTTT.

The rearrangement uses TRBV10-1 and TRBJ1-1; unclear D gene. Deletions cut 0 bases from V and 5 bases from J, with 7 bases between. Germline V gene lookup returns CDR1 WNHNN and CDR2 SYGVQD (reference sequence). The CDR3 extends over 13 amino acids. Here the CDR3 reads CASSESLRTEAFF. Here the CDR3 DNA reads TGCGCCAGCAGTGAGTCCTTACGGACTGAAGCTTTCTTT.

The chain's CDR3 is CASSLNRNSPLHF. DNA for the CDR3: TGTGCCAGCAGTTTGAACCGGAATTCACCCCTCCACTTT. The chain joins TRBV27 to TRBJ1-6; D unclear. The CDR3 covers 13 residues. The V end was cut by 3 bases, the J end by 7 bases, with 7 bases between. Per the germline V gene, CDR1 is MNHEY and CDR2 is SMNVEV (reference sequence).

The chain has TRBV9 and TRBJ2-1; 7 nucleotides line up with TRBD1. The CDR3 is made up of 16 amino acids. V dropped 4 bases and J dropped 8; count of bases not matched to a gene: 15. CDR1 and CDR2 (germline): SGDLS, YYNGEE. CDR3: CASSYREETGRHEQFF. Written as DNA, the CDR3 is TGTGCCAGCAGCTATCGAGAGGAGACAGGGCGGCATGAGCAGTTCTTC.

The gene calls are TRBV28 and TRBJ2-6, with 8 nucleotides matching TRBD2. Germline CDR1 and CDR2: MDHEN and SYDVKM. The CDR3 is 18 amino acids. The trim removed 1 base at V and 0 bases at J, leaving 5 bases unmatched. CDR3 loop: CASSLSPAGASGANVLTF. CDR3 coding DNA: TGTGCCAGCAGTTTATCTCCAGCGGGGGCCTCTGGGGCCAACGTCCTGACTTTC.

The chain recombines TRBV5-8 with TRBJ2-4, with TRBD1 as a possible D gene (5 bases). V was cut by 4 bases and J by 4 bases, with 12 bases left in between. The germline gives CDR1 SGHTS, CDR2 YDEGEE. This CDR3 has 14 residues. The CDR3 sequence: CASSRGSGKNIQYF. DNA of the CDR3: TGTGCCAGCAGCAGGGGCAGTGGTAAAAACATTCAGTACTTC.

The chain joins TRBV11-3 to TRBJ2-7; TRBD2 aligns across 7 bases. The germline V gene encodes CDR1 SGHNT and CDR2 YENEEA. The CDR3 sequence is 14 residues long. J gave up 1 base and V 3 bases, and 3 bases lay outside the gene matches. CDR3 DNA: TGTGCCAGCAGCTTGGGGCGGGGGTCCTACGAGCAGTACTTC. Residues: CASSLGRGSYEQYF.

In nucleotides, the CDR3 is TGCGCCAGCAGCTTGAGGGGCACCCAGGCCCCCGGGGAGCTGTTTTTT. It encodes CASSLRGTQAPGELFF. The V call is TRBV5-1, the J call TRBJ2-2, with D maybe TRBD1 (5 bases). From germline, CDR1 is SGHRS and CDR2 YFSETQ. Trimming cost V 1 base and J 6 bases, with 16 bases left between them. The CDR3 is 16 residues long.

V gene TRBV29-1 combines with J gene TRBJ1-1; D gene ambiguous. Trimming removed 6 bases at V and 1 base at J, with 6 bases between. The CDR3 loop spans 11 amino acids. Germline CDR1 reads SQVTM; CDR2 reads ANQGSEA. The CDR3 region is CSVYQNTEAFF. The CDR3 nucleotides read TGCAGCGTCTATCAGAACACTGAAGCTTTCTTT.

V gene TRBV7-8 combines with J gene TRBJ1-5; D perhaps matches TRBD1 (6 bases). CDR1 and CDR2 from the germline V gene are SGHVS and FQNEAQ. The CDR3 loop spans 14 amino acids. The V and J ends lost 0 bases and 7 bases respectively, with 10 bases between them. CDR3 amino acids: CASSLATGGQPQHF. CDR3 DNA: TGTGCCAGCAGCTTAGCGACAGGAGGACAGCCCCAGCATTTT.

V and J are TRBV18 and TRBJ1-1; no clear D gene. The germline V gene encodes CDR1 KGHSH and CDR2 LQKENI. This CDR3 region has 16 residues. The V and J ends lost 6 bases and 1 base respectively, with 18 bases between them. The CDR3 loop reads CASSKTPTPRNTEAFF. The DNA of the CDR3 is TGTGCCAGCTCGAAAACCCCAACCCCTAGGAACACTGAAGCTTTCTTT.

This clone came up a few times. This rearrangement joins TRBV11-1 to TRBJ2-7; D possibly corresponds to TRBD1 (6 bases). V was trimmed by 4 bases and J by 5 bases, leaving 9 bases between them. Germline loops: CDR1 SGHAT, CDR2 FQDESV (reference sequence). This CDR3 has 12 amino acids. The CDR3, as DNA: TGTGCCAGCAGCTCAAACAGGGACGAGCAGTACTTC. This translates into CASSSNRDEQYF. The full variable domain, in which reference TRBV11-1 and TRBJ2-7 provide the parts outside the CDR3, is EAEVAQSPRYKITEKSQAVAFWCDPISGHATLYWYRQILGQGPELLVQFQDESVVDDSQLPKDRFSAERLKGVDSTLKIQPAELGDSAMYLCASSSNRDEQYFGPGTRLTVT.

J is TRBJ2-3 and V is TRBV5-1, with D perhaps TRBD1 (5 bases). Germline CDR1 and CDR2: SGHRS and YFSETQ. Trimming cost V 2 bases and J 5 bases, with 9 bases left between them. There are 13 residues in the CDR3. Here the CDR3 DNA reads TGCGCCAGCAGCTTTACAGGTAGAGATACGCAGTATTTT. This encodes CASSFTGRDTQYF.

The chain has TRBV5-1 and TRBJ2-3; TRBD2 aligns across 13 bases. CDR1 and CDR2 (germline): SGHRS, YFSETQ. V shed 3 bases and J 6 bases; nucleotides not matched to a gene: 13. The CDR3 length is 18 residues. CDR3 residues: CASSSPGTSGTTGDTQYF. DNA of the CDR3: TGCGCCAGCAGCTCACCTGGGACTAGCGGGACAACAGGGGATACGCAGTATTTT.

The chain joins TRBV6-5 to TRBJ2-7, with D maybe TRBD1 (5 bases). CDR1 and CDR2 (germline): MNHEY, SVGAGI. V lost 0 bases, J lost 0 bases, and 6 bases lay in between. This CDR3 spans 14 amino acids. CDR3 loop: CASSYSTDSYEQYF. In DNA form, the CDR3 reads TGTGCCAGCAGTTACTCGACAGACTCCTACGAGCAGTACTTC.

The chain combines TRBV6-5 with TRBJ1-1; D ambiguous. Germline CDR1 is MNHEY and CDR2 is SVGAGI. V lost 9 bases and J 4 bases, leaving 12 bases between the germline ends. CDR3 length: 12 amino acids. CDR3 in amino acids: CASRGGSTEAFF. For the CDR3, the DNA is TGTGCCAGTCGAGGCGGTAGCACTGAAGCTTTCTTT.

V usage is TRBV5-4 and J usage is TRBJ2-7; D call uncertain. The CDR3 length is 13 residues. CDR1 and CDR2 from the germline V gene are SGHNT and YYREEE (reference sequence). Trimming left V 0 bases short and J 3 bases short, with 7 bases between. CDR3 nucleotides: TGTGCCAGCAGCTTGGACGAGATCTACGAGCAGTACTTC. This encodes CASSLDEIYEQYF.

The V and J genes are TRBV2 and TRBJ2-7; 7 bases are shared with TRBD2. The CDR3 covers 16 residues. Germline CDR1 SNHLY, CDR2 FYNNEI. V trimming: 5 bases; J trimming: 6 bases; junction bases outside the gene matches: 16. The CDR3 sequence is CASSHERRGSSAEQYF. The CDR3 nucleotides are TGTGCCAGCAGTCACGAGCGGCGGGGGAGCTCGGCCGAGCAGTACTTC.